Listed below are T cell receptor beta chains from one sample, sequenced in a study of vaccination and CD4 T cells after COVID-19. TCRdb called the PCR reads again in MiXCR, with one record for every CDR3 protein. This repertoire shows 25,000 or so distinct CDR3 sequences, 51% found once; its top ten account for 1% to 1.2%. Specimen: CD4+ T cells from blood, collected before SARS-CoV-2 vaccination. These TCRs come from a human donor who had recovered from COVID-19. CDR3s include the opening cysteine and the closing phenylalanine or tryptophan. A D gene is named only where the DNA matches it firmly. A clone size is listed for some rows: how often the clone was seen (once, few, many), or a class if it is expanded.

V gene	clone size	J gene	D gene	CDR3 DNA	CDR3 protein
TRBV6-2/TRBV6-3	-	TRBJ2-7	TRBD2	TGTGCCAGCAGCTACACCGGCGGGAGTTCATACTTC	CASSYTGGSSYF
TRBV27	-	TRBJ2-3	-	TGTGCCAGCAGTTTAAGGCAGGTATCAGATACGCAGTATTTT	CASSLRQVSDTQYF
TRBV20-1	few	TRBJ1-5	-	TGCAGTGCTAACAGGGGCAATCAGCCCCAGCATTTT	CSANRGNQPQHF
TRBV7-3	few	TRBJ2-7	TRBD2	TGTGCCAGCAGCTTATCTGGCGGGAGGCCGTACGAGCAGTACTTC	CASSLSGGRPYEQYF
TRBV9	-	TRBJ2-5	TRBD2	TGTGCCAGCAGCGTTTATCCTAGCGGGAGTAAAGAGACCCAGTACTTC	CASSVYPSGSKETQYF
TRBV20-1	-	TRBJ2-1	TRBD2	TGCAGTGCTAGACTTAGCGGGAGACTTCGGAATGAGCAGTTCTTC	CSARLSGRLRNEQFF
TRBV20-1	-	TRBJ2-4	-	TGCAGTGCTGAAGGAGGGGGGGGAAACATTCAGTACTTC	CSAEGGGGNIQYF
TRBV10-3	-	TRBJ1-4	-	TGTGCCATCAGTCCCGGGGATGAAAAACTGTTTTTT	CAISPGDEKLFF
TRBV5-4	-	TRBJ1-1	-	TGTGCCAGCAGCCCCCCGGGATACACTGAAGCTTTCTTT	CASSPPGYTEAFF
TRBV10-2	-	TRBJ1-5	-	TGCGCCAGCAGTGACTTCGAGAGCAATCAGCCCCAGCATTTT	CASSDFESNQPQHF
TRBV6-1	-	TRBJ2-2	-	TGTGCCAGCAGTAAAACCCCGGCAGTTGGCGGGGAGCTGTTTTTT	CASSKTPAVGGELFF
TRBV20-1	-	TRBJ2-2	TRBD2	TGCAGTGCTAGGGGACGCAGCGGGATGACGACCGGGGAGCTGTTTTTT	CSARGRSGMTTGELFF
TRBV6-1	-	TRBJ2-7	TRBD1	TGTGCCAGCAGTGCATGGGACAGGGGCTCCTACGAGCAGTACTTC	CASSAWDRGSYEQYF
TRBV7-3	few	TRBJ2-3	-	TGTGCCAGCAGCTTAAGCGCGGGTGGGGGCACAGATACGCAGTATTTT	CASSLSAGGGTDTQYF
TRBV28	-	TRBJ2-7	-	TGTGCCAGCAGTGCAATAATCCCCCGGGGTTATGCAGGGGACTCCTACGAGCAGTACTTC	CASSAIIPRGYAGDSYEQYF
TRBV4-1	-	TRBJ2-3	TRBD2	TGCGCCAGCAGCCAAAGGCCAGCGGGAGGCCCCACAGATACGCAGTATTTT	CASSQRPAGGPTDTQYF
TRBV20-1	-	TRBJ2-7	-	TGCAGTGCTAGAGTGTTGGCCAACAGGGACGAGCAGTACTTC	CSARVLANRDEQYF
TRBV20-1	-	TRBJ2-5	TRBD2	TGCAGTGGAAGACTAGCGCTGAAAGAGACCCAGTACTTC	CSGRLALKETQYF
TRBV10-3	-	TRBJ2-3	TRBD2	TGTGCCATCAAGCCCCAGGCTAGCGGTCCTCCCGATACGCAGTATTTT	CAIKPQASGPPDTQYF
TRBV27	-	TRBJ2-7	TRBD1	TGTGCCAGCAGTTTACGGCCCCCGGACAGGGGGACCTACGAGCAGTACTTC	CASSLRPPDRGTYEQYF
TRBV6-1	few	TRBJ1-2	TRBD1	TGTGCCACCTTAGGGACAGGGAAGTTTAGGGGCTATGGCTACACCTTC	CATLGTGKFRGYGYTF
TRBV6-1	few	TRBJ1-2	-	TGTGCCAGCACCCACGACGGGGGAGTGAGTGGCTACACCTTC	CASTHDGGVSGYTF
TRBV11-1	-	TRBJ2-7	TRBD2	TGTGCCAGCAGCCGGACTAGCGGGAGCCCCTACGAGCAGTACTTC	CASSRTSGSPYEQYF
TRBV28	-	TRBJ2-7	-	TGTGCCAGCAGCCCTAGGGGAAGGGCCTACGAGCAGTACTTC	CASSPRGRAYEQYF
TRBV20-1	-	TRBJ2-1	-	TGCAGTGCTAGAGATACTGGGAGTTACAATGAGCAGTTCTTC	CSARDTGSYNEQFF
TRBV7-6	few	TRBJ2-7	-	TGTGCCAGCAGCGACACGACTGACGAGCAGTACTTC	CASSDTTDEQYF
TRBV2	-	TRBJ1-5	TRBD1	TGTGCCAGCATATGGGACAGGGATAGCAATCAGCCCCAGCATTTT	CASIWDRDSNQPQHF
TRBV5-4	-	TRBJ1-6	-	TGTGCCAGCAGCTTCGGGGGGACGGGTCATAATTCACCCCTCCACTTT	CASSFGGTGHNSPLHF
TRBV7-2	-	TRBJ2-3	-	TGTGCCAGCAGCCCTCCGGGACTTCGCACAGATACGCAGTATTTT	CASSPPGLRTDTQYF
TRBV11-3	-	TRBJ2-1	-	TGTGCCAGCAGCCCGGGATGGGTAAAACTCGGGGTCGACTACAATGAGCAGTTCTTC	CASSPGWVKLGVDYNEQFF
TRBV7-2	few	TRBJ2-3	TRBD2	TGTGCCAGCAGCTTAGTTTCTAGCGGAGATACGCAGTATTTT	CASSLVSSGDTQYF
TRBV2	once	TRBJ1-1	-	TGTGCCAGCTCAACGGGCACTGAAGCTTTCTTT	CASSTGTEAFF
TRBV2	-	TRBJ1-4	-	TGTGCCAGCAGTGAAGAAATTTTCGAGACGGGTGAAAAACTGTTTTTT	CASSEEIFETGEKLFF
TRBV15	-	TRBJ2-5	TRBD1	TGTGCCACCAGCAGAGACAACCCGACAGGGCAAGAGACCCAGTACTTC	CATSRDNPTGQETQYF
TRBV6-1	-	TRBJ2-1	TRBD1	TGTGCCAGCAGTGACCAGGGGGCTGGCTACAATGAGCAGTTCTTC	CASSDQGAGYNEQFF
TRBV20-1	-	TRBJ1-5	TRBD1	TGCAGTGCTACCCCGGGACAGGAGGTGGGTCAGCCCCAGCATTTT	CSATPGQEVGQPQHF
TRBV20-1	medium-sized	TRBJ1-1	-	TGCAGTGCTAGTTCCCCCCTTACAGCCAACACTGAAGCTTTCTTT	CSASSPLTANTEAFF
TRBV10-1	-	TRBJ1-1	-	TGCGCCAGCAGTGACAGGGAAGCGGCTGAAGCTTTCTTT	CASSDREAAEAFF
TRBV12-3/TRBV12-4	-	TRBJ1-5	-	TGTGCCAGCAGTTTTATCGGTAATGGCAATCAGCCCCAGCATTTT	CASSFIGNGNQPQHF
TRBV28	-	TRBJ2-2	-	TGTGCCAGCCTGGGTTTCAACACCGGGGAGCTGTTTTTT	CASLGFNTGELFF